Presented here are 28 T cell receptor beta chains from one specimen sequenced in a study of T cell changes during pregnancy in multiple sclerosis. The method was immunoSEQ multiplex PCR; TCRdb's version includes in-frame clones alone and lacks a portion of them. The repertoire holds around 40,000 clones, with approximately 92% as singletons. The material sequenced was CD8+ T cells from peripheral blood mononuclear cells, taken before pregnancy. These receptors all come from a female donor with multiple sclerosis, enrolled in a pregnancy study.

V gene TRBV7-9 combines with J gene TRBJ2-1; the match to TRBD2 covers 8 bases. There are 16 residues in the CDR3. Trimming removed 0 bases from V and 7 bases from J; junction bases left unmatched: 8. Germline-derived CDR1 and CDR2 are SEHNR and FQNEAQ (reference sequence). The CDR3 here is CASSLAGTRKGNEQFF. The CDR3 DNA reads as TGTGCCAGCAGCTTAGCGGGGACTAGAAAGGGGAATGAGCAGTTCTTC.

The chain is built from TRBV6-1 and TRBJ1-1, with a tentative D call TRBD1 (5 bases). Trimming pared 6 bases from V and 8 bases from J, leaving 7 bases between. Germline V lookup: CDR1 MNHNS, CDR2 SASEGT. The CDR3 is 10 amino acids. In DNA, the CDR3 is TGTGCCAGCAGGGGGCTAGAAGCTTTCTTT. It encodes CASRGLEAFF.

The chain couples TRBV18 to TRBJ1-4, with TRBD1 matching 10 bases. V gave up 5 bases and J gave up 8 bases; unmatched junction bases: 11. Germline values: CDR1 KGHSH, CDR2 LQKENI. The CDR3 has 16 amino acids. The chain's CDR3 is CASSVETGGAFEKLFF. DNA for the CDR3: TGTGCCAGCTCAGTCGAGACAGGGGGCGCCTTCGAAAAACTGTTTTTT.

This sequence joins TRBV6-4 and TRBJ2-1; 9 bases fit TRBD1. The CDR3 is 18 residues long. Losses at the gene ends were 6 bases for V and 0 bases for J; bases not matched to a gene: 12. CDR1 MRHNA and CDR2 SNTAGT come from the germline V gene. DNA of the CDR3: TGTGCCAGCAGCGCCGGGACAGGGAATCGTAGCTCCTACAATGAGCAGTTCTTC. Protein sequence: CASSAGTGNRSSYNEQFF.

This clone showed up just a few times. This sequence joins TRBV6-5 and TRBJ2-7, with 14 bases aligning to TRBD2. From germline, CDR1 is MNHEY and CDR2 SVGAGI. V was pared by 2 bases and J by 4 bases, with 1 base of the junction left unmatched. CDR3 length: 15 residues. The CDR3, as DNA: TGTGCCAGCAGTTACCGACTAGCGGGAGGGTACGAGCAGTACTTC. Encoded protein: CASSYRLAGGYEQYF.

The V gene is TRBV5-4, the J gene TRBJ2-7; 14 bases align to TRBD2. The junction had 11 bases not matched to a gene; V was cut back by 4 bases and J by 5 bases. This CDR3 spans 17 amino acids. Germline V CDR1 and CDR2: SGHNT, YYREEE (reference sequence). The CDR3 nucleotides are TGTGCCAGCAGCCCCTACCCGACTAGCGGGAGGGTCGACGAGCAGTACTTC. Translation: CASSPYPTSGRVDEQYF.

On this clone itself: The junction and the germline gene differ at one end; a read error may be behind it. The chain employs TRBV11-3 and TRBJ2-1; the D is unclear. The CDR3 totals 13 residues. Germline assignment: CDR1 SGHNT and CDR2 YENEEA. Here the CDR3 reads CASSLGRYTEQFF. The CDR3, as DNA: TGTGCCAGCAGCTTAGGGCGGTACACTGAGCAGTTCTTC.

This clone was seen a single time. The V gene is TRBV4-2, the J gene TRBJ2-4, with 9 bases matching TRBD2. This CDR3 has 17 amino acids. Germline V CDR1 and CDR2: LGHNA, YNFKEQ. With 0 bases clipped from V and 8 bases from J, the junction kept 11 bases outside the gene matches. The CDR3 region is CASSQDPAGGSSDIQYF. Here the CDR3 DNA reads TGTGCCAGCAGCCAAGACCCGGCGGGAGGGTCGTCGGACATTCAGTACTTC.

In its sample, this clone was seen once. This chain connects TRBV27 to TRBJ2-7; no definite D call. The CDR3 extends over 15 amino acids. CDR1 MNHEY and CDR2 SMNVEV come from the germline V gene (reference sequence). V dropped 0 bases and J dropped 6 bases, with 15 bases sitting between them. As DNA, the CDR3 is TGTGCCAGCAGTTTATCGTCTCCTTCCTACTGCGAGCAGTACTTC. Translated, it gives CASSLSSPSYCEQYF.

V and J are TRBV7-9 and TRBJ2-3; a possible D gene is TRBD2 (6 bases). This CDR3 is built from 15 residues. V lost 5 bases and J 0 bases, leaving 12 bases between the germline ends. Germline lookup yields CDR1 SEHNR and CDR2 FQNEAQ (reference sequence). The CDR3, as DNA: TGTGCCAGCAGCGGGGGACTGACTAGCACAGATACGCAGTATTTT. This sequence encodes CASSGGLTSTDTQYF.

This chain connects TRBV5-1 to TRBJ1-1; 9 bases align to TRBD1. The CDR3 contains 14 residues. The J segment lost 6 bases and the V segment lost 3 bases, leaving 6 bases of the junction unmatched. The V gene's germline CDR1 is SGHRS and CDR2 YFSETQ. The CDR3 spells CASSSGQGNSEAFF. The CDR3 region has the DNA TGCGCCAGCAGCTCGGGACAGGGAAATTCTGAAGCTTTCTTT.

This chain connects TRBV5-4 to TRBJ2-1; maybe TRBD1 (5 bases). The CDR3 covers 12 residues. Trimming removed 3 bases from V and 12 bases from J, with 13 bases in between. Germline V gives CDR1 SGHNT, CDR2 YYREEE (reference sequence). CDR3 in amino acids: CASSSQDYGQFF. As DNA, the CDR3 is TGTGCCAGCAGCTCACAGGATTATGGGCAGTTCTTC.

This clone was seen only once. The V call is TRBV5-4, the J call TRBJ2-7; 10 nucleotides line up with TRBD2. CDR3 size: 14 residues. Germline CDR1 SGHNT, CDR2 YYREEE (reference sequence). The V segment lost 3 bases and the J segment 3 bases; nucleotides outside the gene matches: 3. This CDR3 is CASSSWTSGYEQYF. DNA for the CDR3: TGTGCCAGCAGCTCATGGACTAGCGGCTACGAGCAGTACTTC. The entire variable domain, with the rest obtained from reference TRBV5-4 and TRBJ2-7, is as follows: ETGVTQSPTHLIKTRGQQVTLRCSSQSGHNTVSWYQQALGQGPQFIFQYYREEENGRGNFPPRFSGLQFPNYSSELNVNALELDDSALYLCASSSWTSGYEQYFGPGTRLTVT.

This chain connects TRBV4-1 to TRBJ2-7; 7 bases are a match to TRBD1. The J segment lost 3 bases and the V segment lost 5 bases, leaving 10 bases of the junction unmatched. Germline V gene data show CDR1 as MGHRA and CDR2 as YSYEKL. This CDR3 region has 15 residues. CDR3 sequence (DNA): TGCGCCAGCAGCTACCGGGACAGTGCCCTCTACGAGCAGTACTTC. Residues: CASSYRDSALYEQYF.

This chain joins TRBV7-3 and TRBJ2-1; 9 nucleotides align to TRBD1. The length of the CDR3 is 15 residues. The junction had 7 bases not matched to a gene; V was cut back by 6 bases and J by 4 bases. The germline V gene encodes CDR1 SGHTA and CDR2 FQGTGA. The CDR3 DNA is TGTGCCAGCAGTCTCAGGACAGGGGTTTACAATGAGCAGTTCTTC. It encodes CASSLRTGVYNEQFF.

This chain joins TRBV15 and TRBJ2-7; D gene ambiguous. The V and J ends lost 1 base and 3 bases respectively, with 4 bases between them. Germline assignment: CDR1 LNHNV and CDR2 YYDKDF (reference sequence). This CDR3 contains 12 residues. The CDR3 region is CATSRGGYEQYF. CDR3 DNA: TGTGCCACCAGCAGAGGAGGCTACGAGCAGTACTTC.

V gene TRBV4-1 combines with J gene TRBJ2-1; TRBD2 might be the D (5 bases). V lost 4 bases, J lost 9 bases, and 13 bases lay in between. Per the germline V gene, CDR1 is MGHRA and CDR2 is YSYEKL. The CDR3 consists of 13 residues. This CDR3 reads CASSPAGSGEQFF. CDR3 nucleotides: TGCGCCAGCAGCCCGGCGGGTAGTGGTGAGCAGTTCTTC.

This chain uses TRBV29-1 with TRBJ1-3; maybe TRBD1 (6 bases). This CDR3 contains 14 residues. Germline V lookup: CDR1 SQVTM, CDR2 ANQGSEA. V shed 1 base and J shed 4 bases, with 11 bases lying between them. The CDR3 here is CSVEVGGDGNTIYF. The DNA for the CDR3 is TGCAGCGTTGAAGTAGGGGGAGACGGAAACACCATATATTTT. The full variable domain, rest sourced from reference TRBV29-1 and TRBJ1-3, is SAVISQKPSRDICQRGTSLTIQCQVDSQVTMMFWYRQQPGQSLTLIATANQGSEATYESGFVIDKFPISRPNLTFSTLTVSNMSPEDSSIYLCSVEVGGDGNTIYFGEGSWLTVV.

The chain links TRBV7-8 to TRBJ1-5; D might be TRBD1 (5 bases). The V end was cut by 5 bases, the J end by 2 bases, with 13 bases between. The CDR3 runs to 15 residues. Per the germline V gene, CDR1 is SGHVS and CDR2 is FQNEAQ. In DNA form, the CDR3 reads TGTGCCAGCAGCGGCTTAGGGGTGCGCAATCAGCCCCAGCATTTT. Encoded protein: CASSGLGVRNQPQHF.

The V call is TRBV7-9, the J call TRBJ2-7; 11 nucleotides agree with TRBD2. The CDR3 loop spans 14 amino acids. Trimming at V came to 9 bases and at J to 3 bases, leaving 7 bases not matched to a gene. CDR1 and CDR2 (germline): SEHNR, FQNEAQ (reference sequence). The CDR3 spells CASLPGTSGYEQYF. The CDR3 region has the DNA TGTGCCAGTCTCCCCGGGACTAGCGGCTACGAGCAGTACTTC.

This chain uses TRBV30 with TRBJ2-5; D may be TRBD1 (5 bases). V lost 3 bases and J 2 bases, leaving 13 bases between the germline ends. The germline CDR1 and CDR2 sequences are GTSNPN and SVGIG (reference sequence). The CDR3 is 14 residues long. Here the CDR3 DNA reads TGTGCCTGGAGGACGGTTGGGGCACAAGAGACCCAGTACTTC. It yields the protein CAWRTVGAQETQYF.

The genes are TRBV9 and TRBJ2-1; D is unresolved. The germline gives CDR1 SGDLS, CDR2 YYNGEE. The CDR3 totals 15 residues. Between the trimmed V and J ends, which lost 6 bases and 0 bases, there was a span of 13 bases. CDR3 protein: CASTPLESSYNEQFF. CDR3 nucleotides: TGTGCCAGCACCCCCCTAGAGTCCTCCTACAATGAGCAGTTCTTC.

The rearrangement links TRBV7-9 to TRBJ2-7, with 8 bases identical to TRBD2. This CDR3 is built from 12 residues. Germline CDR1 reads SEHNR; CDR2 reads FQNEAQ (reference sequence). For the CDR3, the DNA is TGTGGAAGCGGGGGAAGTCCCTACGAGCAGTACTTC. Translation: CGSGGSPYEQYF.

The chain links TRBV7-2 to TRBJ2-1; 7 bases line up with TRBD1. This CDR3 has 16 amino acids. CDR1 and CDR2 from the germline V gene are SGHTA and FQGNSA. Trimming took 5 bases from V and 3 from J; bases not matched to a gene: 10. CDR3 in amino acids: CASSQRGGPYYNEQFF. CDR3 nucleotide sequence: TGTGCCAGCAGCCAACGAGGGGGCCCATACTACAATGAGCAGTTCTTC.

J is TRBJ2-7 and V is TRBV14, with a possible D match to TRBD2 (5 bases). The CDR3 length is 14 residues. V was cut by 1 base and J by 3 bases, with 10 bases left in between. From germline, CDR1 is SGHDN and CDR2 FVKESK. The chain's CDR3 is CASSQGPGIYEQYF. The CDR3 DNA is TGTGCCAGCAGCCAAGGACCCGGGATCTACGAGCAGTACTTC.

J is TRBJ1-1 and V is TRBV6-5, with D possibly TRBD1 on 5 matching bases. The germline V and J ends were trimmed by 8 bases and 5 bases, with 12 bases remaining between them. The germline CDR1 and CDR2 sequences are MNHEY and SVGAGI. This CDR3 region has 12 residues. DNA of the CDR3: TGTGCCAGCGGTTCAGGGAGGACTGAAGCTTTCTTT. It specifies CASGSGRTEAFF.

V usage is TRBV27 and J usage is TRBJ1-1; maybe TRBD1 (5 bases). The V gene's germline CDR1 is MNHEY and CDR2 SMNVEV (reference sequence). The CDR3 covers 13 residues. V gave up 7 bases and J gave up 0 bases, with 9 bases separating them. This CDR3 is CASKGRVNTEAFF. The CDR3 DNA follows: TGTGCCAGCAAGGGCAGGGTGAACACTGAAGCTTTCTTT.

The chain links TRBV7-3 to TRBJ2-2; D is unresolved. The CDR3 is 12 amino acids. Trimming shortened V by 5 bases and J by 6 bases, and 7 bases separated the two germline ends. Germline CDR1 SGHTA, CDR2 FQGTGA. The CDR3 DNA reads TGTGCCAGCAGCCTTGGAGCCGGGGAGCTGTTTTTT. Translated: CASSLGAGELFF.